These 13 T cell receptor beta chains share one sample of origin, sequenced in a study of radiotherapy plus CTLA-4 blockade in lung cancer. Some clones are missing from TCRdb's copy, which holds only in-frame ones; the method was immunoSEQ multiplex PCR. The table includes about 43,000 clones, around 70% detected once. The sequencing here drew on peripheral blood, taken from a patient treated with radiotherapy plus ipilimumab. The receptor source for this set is a human donor with non-small cell lung cancer who had a partial response to radiotherapy plus ipilimumab.

V gene TRBV7-9 combines with J gene TRBJ1-5; D gene unclear. The germline CDR1 and CDR2 sequences are SEHNR and FQNEAQ (reference sequence). The CDR3 is 12 amino acids. The V end lost 5 bases, the J end lost 3 bases, and 5 bases lay between the germline ends. The CDR3 region is CASSPVNQPQHF. The DNA of the CDR3 is TGTGCCAGCAGCCCTGTCAATCAGCCCCAGCATTTT.

The chain combines TRBV11-3 with TRBJ2-3, with TRBD2 matching 7 bases. V lost 5 bases and J lost 5; bases outside the gene matches: 1. This CDR3 comprises 12 residues. Germline V gene data show CDR1 as SGHNT and CDR2 as YENEEA. CDR3 sequence reads: CASSRGEDTQYF. The CDR3 bases are TGTGCCAGCAGCCGGGGGGAAGATACGCAGTATTTT.

This chain links TRBV5-1 with TRBJ2-5, with D unresolved. The V end lost 2 bases, the J end lost 2 bases, and 7 bases lay between the germline ends. The CDR3 loop spans 13 amino acids. The germline CDR1 and CDR2 sequences are SGHRS and YFSETQ. The CDR3 protein is CASSFSQQETQYF. CDR3 nucleotide sequence: TGCGCCAGCAGCTTCAGTCAGCAAGAGACCCAGTACTTC.

The chain has TRBV6-5 and TRBJ2-2, with TRBD1 matching 8 bases. CDR1 MNHEY and CDR2 SVGAGI come from the germline V gene. The CDR3 is made up of 16 amino acids. J was trimmed by 4 bases and V by 2 bases; bases with no gene match: 6. The CDR3 DNA follows: TGTGCCAGCAGTTACGGGGCAGGGGGCAGCACCGGGGAGCTGTTTTTT. Its protein product is CASSYGAGGSTGELFF.

The V and J genes are TRBV29-1 and TRBJ1-1, with D unclear. The germline CDR1 and CDR2 sequences are SQVTM and ANQGSEA. V was cut by 6 bases and J by 0 bases, with 14 bases left in between. The CDR3 runs to 14 residues. The CDR3 protein is CSVLERDMNTEAFF. CDR3 coding DNA: TGCAGCGTCTTGGAGAGGGATATGAACACTGAAGCTTTCTTT.

The genes are TRBV5-1 and TRBJ2-1; 10 bases map to TRBD1. V lost 5 bases, J lost 3 bases, and 8 bases stayed unmatched. The CDR3 covers 16 residues. The germline V gene encodes CDR1 SGHRS and CDR2 YFSETQ. CDR3: CASRPTGTGDYNEQFF. The CDR3 nucleotides read TGCGCCAGCAGGCCGACCGGGACAGGGGACTACAATGAGCAGTTCTTC.

The chain recombines TRBV18 with TRBJ2-1; 11 positions match TRBD2. Looked up from germline, CDR1 is KGHSH and CDR2 is LQKENI. V was clipped by 3 bases and J by 2 bases; unmatched bases: 3. This CDR3 region has 16 residues. The CDR3 is CASSPMTSGTYNEQFF. CDR3 sequence (DNA): TGTGCCAGCTCACCGATGACTAGCGGGACCTACAATGAGCAGTTCTTC.

The V call is TRBV7-8, the J call TRBJ2-2; no definite D call. The CDR3 contains 13 residues. Germline-derived CDR1 and CDR2 are SGHVS and FQNEAQ. With 6 bases removed from V and 7 bases from J, the gap between germline ends came to 12 bases. The CDR3 is CASRLLVGGELFF. DNA of the CDR3: TGTGCCAGCAGATTGCTAGTCGGCGGGGAGCTGTTTTTT.

This clone was observed a single time. The chain recombines TRBV30 with TRBJ2-7; 9 nucleotides line up with TRBD2. J lost 3 bases, V lost 5 bases, and 8 bases had no gene match. CDR1 and CDR2 from the germline V gene are GTSNPN and SVGIG (reference sequence). CDR3 size: 14 residues. CDR3 region: CAWAGTSSYYEQYF. CDR3 coding DNA: TGTGCCTGGGCCGGGACTAGCAGCTACTACGAGCAGTACTTC.

The chain employs TRBV14 and TRBJ2-3; TRBD2 might be the D (6 bases). Germline V gene sequence: CDR1 SGHDN, CDR2 FVKESK. The ends were cut back, 5 bases at V and 6 bases at J, with 15 bases in the middle. The CDR3 runs to 14 residues. In nucleotides, the CDR3 is TGTGCCAGCAGCACTTCAACGAGCGGGGATACGCAGTATTTT. Amino acids: CASSTSTSGDTQYF.

The V call is TRBV19, the J call TRBJ2-2; D may be TRBD1 (6 bases). Germline CDR1 is LNHDA and CDR2 is SQIVND (reference sequence). V was pared by 7 bases and J by 5 bases, with 20 bases between. The length of the CDR3 is 16 residues. Written as DNA, the CDR3 is TGTGCCAGTACCCCAGGGGCCGCTTTCGGTACCGGGGAGCTGTTTTTT. It specifies CASTPGAAFGTGELFF.

This sequence joins TRBV27 and TRBJ2-3, with 8 bases fitting TRBD1. With 6 bases clipped from V and 0 bases from J, the junction kept 8 bases outside the gene matches. The CDR3 is 16 residues long. The germline gives CDR1 MNHEY, CDR2 SMNVEV (reference sequence). The CDR3 reads CASSPVDRASTDTQYF. CDR3 sequence (DNA): TGTGCCAGCAGCCCAGTGGACAGGGCAAGCACAGATACGCAGTATTTT.

In this sample, this clone turned up a few times. This chain links TRBV6-1 with TRBJ2-5, with D perhaps TRBD1 (5 bases). CDR1 is MNHNS and CDR2 is SASEGT in the germline V gene. The V end lost 11 bases, the J end lost 2 bases, and 18 bases lay between the germline ends. The CDR3 is 14 residues long. CDR3 sequence reads: CACSLGAYQETQYF. DNA for the CDR3: TGTGCCTGTAGTTTAGGGGCATATCAAGAGACCCAGTACTTC.